This is a list of T cell receptor beta chains from one sample in a study of cytomegalovirus exposure and HLA in healthy donors. Using immunoSEQ multiplex PCR, the repertoire was profiled, and TCRdb retains in-frame clones only, with some absent. Here the sample spans around 150,000 clones, roughly 80% being singletons. Sequencing was done on a sample of PBMCs. The receptor set was obtained from a male donor in good health and CMV-seropositive. The CDR3 runs from the conserved cysteine through the conserved F or W. Fields, in order: D gene, J gene, V gene, clone size, CDR3 DNA, CDR3 protein. D genes are given only for firm matches. The size of a clone is reported for some rows only, either as once, few or many, or as a class for expanded clones.

d_gene: TRBD2; j_gene: TRBJ2-1; v_gene: TRBV7-9; abundance: once; CDR3nt: TGTGCCAGCAGCTCGGGACTAGCGGGGCGAGGGGATGAGCAGTTCTTC; CDR3aa: CASSSGLAGRGDEQFF
d_gene: .; j_gene: TRBJ1-5; v_gene: TRBV18; abundance: .; CDR3nt: TGTGCCAGCTCACCAGTGTCCGGGGGTGGCAATCAGCCCCAGCATTTT; CDR3aa: CASSPVSGGGNQPQHF
d_gene: .; j_gene: TRBJ2-2; v_gene: TRBV30; abundance: .; CDR3nt: TGTGCCTTCCTGTTCCCGAACACCGGGGAGCTGTTTTTT; CDR3aa: CAFLFPNTGELFF
d_gene: TRBD1; j_gene: TRBJ2-7; v_gene: TRBV7-2; abundance: .; CDR3nt: TGTGCCAGCAGCTCCGCGGGACAGGCCCTATACGAGCAGTACTTC; CDR3aa: CASSSAGQALYEQYF
d_gene: .; j_gene: TRBJ2-5; v_gene: TRBV7-2; abundance: .; CDR3nt: TGTGCCAGCAGCTTAGGACTCGAGACCCAGTACTTC; CDR3aa: CASSLGLETQYF
d_gene: TRBD1; j_gene: TRBJ2-5; v_gene: TRBV18; abundance: .; CDR3nt: TGTGCCAGCTCGCGTAAAGGAGGACAGGGAGAGACCCAGTACTTC; CDR3aa: CASSRKGGQGETQYF
d_gene: .; j_gene: TRBJ2-1; v_gene: TRBV19; abundance: .; CDR3nt: TGTGCCAGTAGTATCTGGACAGTTGACATCTCGGCCTACAATGAGCAGTTCTTC; CDR3aa: CASSIWTVDISAYNEQFF
d_gene: TRBD1; j_gene: TRBJ1-2; v_gene: TRBV11-2; abundance: few; CDR3nt: TGTGCCAGCAGCTCTCCGGGACAGGGGTTAATTCGAGGCTATGGCTACACCTTC; CDR3aa: CASSSPGQGLIRGYGYTF
d_gene: .; j_gene: TRBJ2-6; v_gene: TRBV14; abundance: once; CDR3nt: TGTGCCAGCAGCAGGAGCTCTGGGGCCAACGGCCTGACTTTC; CDR3aa: CASSRSSGANGLTF
d_gene: .; j_gene: TRBJ2-3; v_gene: TRBV2; abundance: .; CDR3nt: TGTGCCAGCAGTGGGGGCAGAGGCACAGATACGCAGTATTTT; CDR3aa: CASSGGRGTDTQYF
d_gene: .; j_gene: TRBJ1-3; v_gene: TRBV15; abundance: .; CDR3nt: TGTGCCACCAGCAGAGATCCGCAGGGAAACACCATATATTTT; CDR3aa: CATSRDPQGNTIYF
d_gene: TRBD2; j_gene: TRBJ2-1; v_gene: TRBV6-6; abundance: .; CDR3nt: TGTGCCAGCACAAGCGGGGACTCCTACAATGAGCAGTTCTTC; CDR3aa: CASTSGDSYNEQFF
d_gene: .; j_gene: TRBJ2-2; v_gene: TRBV28; abundance: .; CDR3nt: TGTGCCAGCAGGTCAGGGGGAGGAGGGACCGGGGAGCTGTTTTTT; CDR3aa: CASRSGGGGTGELFF
d_gene: .; j_gene: TRBJ2-7; v_gene: TRBV6-5; abundance: .; CDR3nt: TGTGCCAGCAGTTACTCATCGCGGCCGCGAGAGCAGTACTTC; CDR3aa: CASSYSSRPREQYF
d_gene: TRBD2; j_gene: TRBJ2-2; v_gene: TRBV7-2; abundance: once; CDR3nt: TGTGCCAGCAGCCCCCCCCTAGCGGGGGGGAACACCGGGGAGCTGTTTTTT; CDR3aa: CASSPPLAGGNTGELFF
d_gene: .; j_gene: TRBJ1-3; v_gene: TRBV28; abundance: .; CDR3nt: TGTGCCAGCAGTCCCCGGACAGACTCTGGAAACACCATATATTTT; CDR3aa: CASSPRTDSGNTIYF
d_gene: .; j_gene: TRBJ1-1; v_gene: TRBV7-2; abundance: once; CDR3nt: TGTGCCAGCAGCTTGCTCATGCGGGGCACTGAAGCTTTCTTT; CDR3aa: CASSLLMRGTEAFF
d_gene: TRBD2; j_gene: TRBJ2-7; v_gene: TRBV2; abundance: few; CDR3nt: TGTGCCAGCACGGCGGGGGGCTATAGATCCTACGAGCAGTACTTC; CDR3aa: CASTAGGYRSYEQYF
d_gene: TRBD2; j_gene: TRBJ2-1; v_gene: TRBV11-3; abundance: .; CDR3nt: TGTGCCAGCAGCTCGGGACTAGCGGTTTCCTACAATGAGCAGTTCTTC; CDR3aa: CASSSGLAVSYNEQFF
d_gene: .; j_gene: TRBJ2-2; v_gene: TRBV21-1; abundance: .; CDR3nt: TGTGCCAGCAGCAAAGGAGGACAGGGATGGCAGTGGGAGCTGTTTTTT; CDR3aa: CASSKGGQGWQWELFF
d_gene: TRBD1; j_gene: TRBJ1-2; v_gene: TRBV5-1; abundance: few; CDR3nt: TGCGCCAGCAGGCAGCCGGGACAGGCGACCTATGGCTACACCTTC; CDR3aa: CASRQPGQATYGYTF
d_gene: TRBD2; j_gene: TRBJ2-7; v_gene: TRBV29-1; abundance: few; CDR3nt: TGCAGCCTTCCCACCGGGGGGAGATGGGGCGAGCAGTACTTC; CDR3aa: CSLPTGGRWGEQYF
d_gene: .; j_gene: TRBJ1-2; v_gene: TRBV5-6; abundance: .; CDR3nt: TGTGCCAGCAGCTTGGACAGGGCTAGGGGCTACACCTTC; CDR3aa: CASSLDRARGYTF
d_gene: .; j_gene: TRBJ1-4; v_gene: TRBV28; abundance: .; CDR3nt: TGTGCCAGTTATCGGGTGCCTAATGAAAAACTGTTTTTT; CDR3aa: CASYRVPNEKLFF
d_gene: TRBD1; j_gene: TRBJ2-5; v_gene: TRBV7-2; abundance: .; CDR3nt: TGTGCCAGCAGCTTCGACAGGGCCCAGACCCAGTACTTC; CDR3aa: CASSFDRAQTQYF
d_gene: .; j_gene: TRBJ2-7; v_gene: TRBV28; abundance: .; CDR3nt: TGTGCCAGCAGTTTGGGTTCTAGCAGTTTCCACGAGCAGTACTTC; CDR3aa: CASSLGSSSFHEQYF
d_gene: .; j_gene: TRBJ2-1; v_gene: TRBV9; abundance: .; CDR3nt: TGTGCCAGCAGCGTAGCCTCCAGCGGGCTAATTAATGAGCAGTTCTTC; CDR3aa: CASSVASSGLINEQFF
d_gene: TRBD1; j_gene: TRBJ1-1; v_gene: TRBV9; abundance: few; CDR3nt: TGTGCCAGCAGCGATGGCGACAGGGGAAGTACTGAAGCTTTCTTT; CDR3aa: CASSDGDRGSTEAFF
d_gene: .; j_gene: TRBJ1-1; v_gene: TRBV9; abundance: few; CDR3nt: TGTGCCAGCAGCGCCAAAGGGAGAGTAAGCACTGAAGCTTTCTTT; CDR3aa: CASSAKGRVSTEAFF
d_gene: TRBD1; j_gene: TRBJ1-2; v_gene: TRBV6-6; abundance: .; CDR3nt: TGTGCCAGCAGTCCCGGACAGGGCGTCCACGGCTACACCTTC; CDR3aa: CASSPGQGVHGYTF
d_gene: .; j_gene: TRBJ2-1; v_gene: TRBV7-9; abundance: .; CDR3nt: TGTGCCAGCAGCCCGCCATTCGGCGGTAGGTCCTACAATGAGCAGTTCTTC; CDR3aa: CASSPPFGGRSYNEQFF
d_gene: TRBD1; j_gene: TRBJ2-1; v_gene: TRBV28; abundance: once; CDR3nt: TGTGCCAGCAGGGGAGGGGGACAGGGTCTAAATGAGCAGTTCTTC; CDR3aa: CASRGGGQGLNEQFF
d_gene: TRBD1; j_gene: TRBJ2-7; v_gene: TRBV30; abundance: .; CDR3nt: TGTGCCTGGAAAGCCCCGGGACAGATATCCTACGAGCAGTACTTC; CDR3aa: CAWKAPGQISYEQYF
d_gene: TRBD1; j_gene: TRBJ2-5; v_gene: TRBV14; abundance: .; CDR3nt: TGTGCCAGCAGCCAAGAGAGAGACAGGGGTTTTACCCGAGGAGAGAGAGAGACCCAGTACTTC; CDR3aa: CASSQERDRGFTRGERETQYF
d_gene: .; j_gene: TRBJ1-6; v_gene: TRBV19; abundance: .; CDR3nt: TGTGCCAGTAGTATAGTGCGGGCCTATAATTCACCCCTCCACTTT; CDR3aa: CASSIVRAYNSPLHF
d_gene: TRBD1; j_gene: TRBJ2-7; v_gene: TRBV5-1; abundance: .; CDR3nt: TGCGCCAGCAGCGAACAGGGGGCCGAGCAGTACTTC; CDR3aa: CASSEQGAEQYF
d_gene: TRBD1; j_gene: TRBJ1-2; v_gene: TRBV5-4; abundance: .; CDR3nt: TGTGCCAGCAGCTTACCGACAGGGTCAGGGTATGGCTACACCTTC; CDR3aa: CASSLPTGSGYGYTF
d_gene: TRBD1; j_gene: TRBJ1-2; v_gene: TRBV5-4; abundance: .; CDR3nt: TGTGCCAGCAGCCTGACAGGGACAGGGGGCTACACCTTC; CDR3aa: CASSLTGTGGYTF
d_gene: TRBD1; j_gene: TRBJ2-1; v_gene: TRBV4-1; abundance: .; CDR3nt: TGCGCCAGCAGCAACACCGGGACAGGCCCTCGGCGGCCCGAGTTCTTC; CDR3aa: CASSNTGTGPRRPEFF
d_gene: TRBD2; j_gene: TRBJ2-7; v_gene: TRBV11-2; abundance: .; CDR3nt: TGTGCCAGCAGCTGGAGGACTAGCGGGAGGTCCTACGAGCAGTACTTC; CDR3aa: CASSWRTSGRSYEQYF
d_gene: .; j_gene: TRBJ1-1; v_gene: TRBV27; abundance: .; CDR3nt: TGTGCCAGCGGAAGACAGGCCGACATGAACACTGAAGCTTTCTTT; CDR3aa: CASGRQADMNTEAFF
d_gene: .; j_gene: TRBJ2-3; v_gene: TRBV6-5; abundance: .; CDR3nt: TGTGCCAGCAGTGCTAGCGCGAGCACAGATACGCAGTATTTT; CDR3aa: CASSASASTDTQYF
d_gene: TRBD1; j_gene: TRBJ1-3; v_gene: TRBV11-2; abundance: .; CDR3nt: TGTGCCAGCAGCACCCGACAGGGCAACTCTGGAAACACCATATATTTT; CDR3aa: CASSTRQGNSGNTIYF
d_gene: .; j_gene: TRBJ2-1; v_gene: TRBV9; abundance: .; CDR3nt: TGTGCCAGCAGCGTAGAGGGAGTTCGGTACAATGAGCAGTTCTTC; CDR3aa: CASSVEGVRYNEQFF
d_gene: TRBD2; j_gene: TRBJ2-5; v_gene: TRBV27; abundance: .; CDR3nt: TGTGCCAGCAGTTCACTAGCGTTCCAAGAGACCCAGTACTTC; CDR3aa: CASSSLAFQETQYF
d_gene: .; j_gene: TRBJ2-7; v_gene: TRBV27; abundance: .; CDR3nt: TGTGCCAGCAGCTTGGGACTGTTCTACGAGCAGTACTTC; CDR3aa: CASSLGLFYEQYF
d_gene: .; j_gene: TRBJ2-7; v_gene: TRBV30; abundance: .; CDR3nt: TGTGCCTGGGGGTCAGGTAGGTACTCCTACGAGCAGTACTTC; CDR3aa: CAWGSGRYSYEQYF
d_gene: TRBD1; j_gene: TRBJ1-2; v_gene: TRBV7-8; abundance: .; CDR3nt: TGTGCCAGTAGCGTACAGGGGAACTATGGCTACACCTTC; CDR3aa: CASSVQGNYGYTF
d_gene: TRBD1; j_gene: TRBJ1-5; v_gene: TRBV7-9; abundance: .; CDR3nt: TGTGCCAGCAGCCAACAGGGGGACAATCAGCCCCAGCATTTT; CDR3aa: CASSQQGDNQPQHF
d_gene: .; j_gene: TRBJ1-2; v_gene: TRBV29-1; abundance: .; CDR3nt: TGCAGCACCGCGGATCAGTCTAACTATGGCTACACCTTC; CDR3aa: CSTADQSNYGYTF